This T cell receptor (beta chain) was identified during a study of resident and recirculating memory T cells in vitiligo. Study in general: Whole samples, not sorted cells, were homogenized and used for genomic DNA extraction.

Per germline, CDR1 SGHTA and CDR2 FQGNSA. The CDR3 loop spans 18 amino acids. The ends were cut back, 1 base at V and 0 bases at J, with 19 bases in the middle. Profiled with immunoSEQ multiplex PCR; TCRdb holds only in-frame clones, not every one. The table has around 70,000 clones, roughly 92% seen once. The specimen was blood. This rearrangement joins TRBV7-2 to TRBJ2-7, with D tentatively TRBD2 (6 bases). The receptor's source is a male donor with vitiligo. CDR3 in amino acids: CASSLDGARAGSSYEQYF. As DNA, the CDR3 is TGTGCCAGCAGCTTAGATGGAGCGCGGGCGGGATCCTCCTACGAGCAGTACTTC.